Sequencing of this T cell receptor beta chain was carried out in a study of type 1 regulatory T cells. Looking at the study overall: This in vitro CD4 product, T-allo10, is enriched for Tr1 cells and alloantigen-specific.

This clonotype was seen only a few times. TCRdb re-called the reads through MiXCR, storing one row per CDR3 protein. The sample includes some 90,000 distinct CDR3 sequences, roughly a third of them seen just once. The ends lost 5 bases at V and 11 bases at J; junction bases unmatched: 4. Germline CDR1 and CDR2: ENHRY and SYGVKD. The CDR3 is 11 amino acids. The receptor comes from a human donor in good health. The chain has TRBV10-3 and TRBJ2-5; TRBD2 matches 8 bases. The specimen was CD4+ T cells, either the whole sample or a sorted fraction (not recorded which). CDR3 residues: CAISPGGSQYF. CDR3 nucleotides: TGTGCCATCAGTCCGGGGGGGTCTCAGTACTTC.